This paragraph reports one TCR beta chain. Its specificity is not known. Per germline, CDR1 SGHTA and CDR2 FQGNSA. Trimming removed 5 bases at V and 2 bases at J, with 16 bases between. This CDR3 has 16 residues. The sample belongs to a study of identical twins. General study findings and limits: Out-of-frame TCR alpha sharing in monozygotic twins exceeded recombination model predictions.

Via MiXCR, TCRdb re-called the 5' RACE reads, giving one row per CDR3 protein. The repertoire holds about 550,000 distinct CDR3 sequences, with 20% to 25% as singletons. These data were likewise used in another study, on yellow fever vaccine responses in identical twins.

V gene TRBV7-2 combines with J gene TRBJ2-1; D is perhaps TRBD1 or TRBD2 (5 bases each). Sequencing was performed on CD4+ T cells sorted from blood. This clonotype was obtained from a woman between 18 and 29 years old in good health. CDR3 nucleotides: TGTGCCAGCAGCCCACGGGACCTCTGGGCCTACAATGAGCAGTTCTTC. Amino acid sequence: CASSPRDLWAYNEQFF. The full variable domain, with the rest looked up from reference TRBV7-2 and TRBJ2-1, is GAGVSQSPSNKVTEKGKDVELRCDPISGHTALYWYRQSLGQGLEFLIYFQGNSAPDKSGLPSDRFSAERTGGSVSTLTIQRTQQEDSAVYLCASSPRDLWAYNEQFFGPGTRLTVL.